The subject of this entry is one T cell receptor (beta chain). CDR3 length equals 16 residues. With V trimmed by 6 bases and J by 5 bases, 14 bases remained unmatched. Germline CDR1 LNHNV, CDR2 YYDKDF (reference sequence). This entry is derived from a study of blood T cell repertoires in COVID-19. Study overall: Samples representing acute and convalescent COVID-19 were sourced from the United States, Italy and Spain. T cells, B-cell-depleted T cells, or PBMCs provided the cDNA or gDNA that served as material.

In the authors' workflow: It was from reference gene primer amplification that nucleated cell counts were estimated. The data were produced by immunoSEQ multiplex PCR, yet TCRdb's version contains in-frame clones alone and is incomplete. Clone size and V and J calls were adopted from that table, with D and trimming inferred from the DNA. Among approximately 150,000 clones listed, roughly 89% were seen once. The sequenced sample was peripheral blood. V and J are TRBV15 and TRBJ2-5; 8 nucleotides line up with TRBD2. The clonotype comes from a woman in her forties or fifties with active or convalescent COVID-19. CDR3 sequence: CATSSRGAGAGETQYF. The CDR3 coding sequence is TGTGCCACCAGTTCCCGGGGAGCGGGGGCCGGGGAGACCCAGTACTTC.